Following are 27 T cell receptor beta chains from one sample sequenced in a study of blood T cells in healthy people across ages. A sample-barcoded 5' primer and a J-beta primer mix were used in a second PCR of about 6 to 12 cycles. A single record per CDR3 protein comes from TCRdb applying MiXCR to the 5' RACE reads. The table lists about 800,000 distinct CDR3 sequences, approximately 25% of them singletons. These same data were also listed under a study on T cells of mothers and their children.

Sequenced input: blood. The receptors were gathered from a boy aged 10-17 years in good health.

This clonotype was detected only a few times. The chain employs TRBV7-2 and TRBJ1-2; D gene ambiguous. Germline V gene data show CDR1 as SGHTA and CDR2 as FQGNSA. The CDR3 runs 17 residues. The germline V and J ends were trimmed by 1 base and 4 bases, with 19 bases remaining between them. CDR3 bases: TGTGCCAGCAGCTTAGATCCTCCGTCACAGCTGATCTATGGCTACACCTTC. It translates to CASSLDPPSQLIYGYTF.

The J gene is TRBJ2-5, the V gene TRBV30, with 9 bases matching TRBD2. The J segment lost 5 bases and the V segment lost 8 bases, leaving 9 bases of the junction unmatched. This CDR3 spans 13 amino acids. Per germline, CDR1 GTSNPN and CDR2 SVGIG (reference sequence). Here the CDR3 DNA reads TGTGCCGTCCGCTGGCTAGCGGGGGAGACCCAGTACTTC. This encodes CAVRWLAGETQYF.

Only a few counts were recorded for this clonotype. One end of the junction is discordant with germline, which a read error may explain. The V call is TRBV7-7, the J call TRBJ1-5, with D maybe TRBD1 (6 bases). Germline values: CDR1 SSHAT, CDR2 FNYEAQ (reference sequence). The CDR3 is 15 amino acids. The CDR3 bases are TGTGCTAGCAGCTTAGGGGGGGGTATCAATCAGCCCCAGCATTTT. Amino acid sequence: CASSLGGGINQPQHF.

This clonotype came up a few times. This CDR3 is CASSLRTVYNEQFF. The DNA of the CDR3 is TGTGCCAGCAGCCTCCGGACAGTATACAATGAGCAGTTCTTC. This sequence joins TRBV14 and TRBJ2-1; TRBD1 might be the D (6 bases). Per the germline V gene, CDR1 is SGHDN and CDR2 is FVKESK. The CDR3 extends over 14 amino acids. Trimming stripped 4 bases from V and 4 bases from J, with 11 bases between.

The chain couples TRBV7-9 to TRBJ2-1, with 14 bases aligning to TRBD2. The germline V gene has CDR1 SEHNR and CDR2 FQNEAQ (reference sequence). V was clipped by 3 bases and J by 0 bases; unmatched bases: 10. The CDR3 extends over 20 amino acids. CDR3 amino acids: CASSFPGLAGGPSSYNEQFF. The CDR3, as DNA: TGTGCCAGCAGCTTCCCAGGACTAGCGGGAGGCCCTAGCTCCTACAATGAGCAGTTCTTC.

The chain is built from TRBV2 and TRBJ2-2, with a possible D match to TRBD1 (5 bases). The CDR3 extends over 12 amino acids. Trimming removed 4 bases at V and 8 bases at J, with 8 bases between. The germline V gene has CDR1 SNHLY and CDR2 FYNNEI. This CDR3 is CASSVGQGELFF. In DNA form, the CDR3 reads TGTGCCAGCAGTGTGGGGCAGGGGGAGCTGTTTTTT.

CDR3 amino acids: CASSPHSGPEVPDTQYF. The CDR3 nucleotides read TGTGCCAGCAGCCCACATAGCGGGCCAGAAGTCCCAGATACGCAGTATTTT. This sequence joins TRBV7-2 and TRBJ2-3, with 7 nucleotides matching TRBD2. Looked up from germline, CDR1 is SGHTA and CDR2 is FQGNSA. This CDR3 region has 17 residues. J lost 4 bases, V lost 5 bases, and 15 bases had no gene match.

This clonotype appeared a few times. The V call is TRBV29-1, the J call TRBJ2-3; D unclear. This CDR3 has 15 residues. Germline-derived CDR1 and CDR2 are SQVTM and ANQGSEA. Deletions cut 4 bases from V and 3 bases from J, with 17 bases between. CDR3: CSVGRLRLGTDTQYF. Written as DNA, the CDR3 is TGCAGCGTTGGTCGGTTGCGGTTGGGGACAGATACGCAGTATTTT.

This clonotype came up a few times. The chain has TRBV20-1 and TRBJ2-1; no definite D call. This CDR3 is built from 12 residues. Germline-derived CDR1 and CDR2 are DFQATT and SNEGSKA (reference sequence). The V gene lost 2 bases and the J gene lost 4 bases, with 6 bases spanning the gap. CDR3 sequence reads: CSARPPYNEQFF. The CDR3 DNA follows: TGCAGTGCTAGACCGCCTTACAATGAGCAGTTCTTC.

The chain has TRBV19 and TRBJ2-7, with D perhaps matching TRBD1 (6 bases). This CDR3 is built from 14 residues. In germline, CDR1 is LNHDA, CDR2 SQIVND (reference sequence). The V and J ends lost 5 bases and 6 bases respectively, with 17 bases between them. CDR3 residues: CASSSRDIRGEQYF. The CDR3 DNA reads TGTGCCAGTAGTTCCCGGGACATACGGGGCGAGCAGTACTTC.

V usage is TRBV27 and J usage is TRBJ2-7; TRBD1 agrees at 7 bases. CDR3 length: 14 residues. Germline CDR1 is MNHEY and CDR2 is SMNVEV (reference sequence). The junction had 8 bases not matched to a gene; V was cut back by 5 bases and J by 4 bases. CDR3 in amino acids: CASSPRPQGYEQYF. The CDR3 coding sequence is TGTGCCAGCAGTCCAAGACCACAGGGGTACGAGCAGTACTTC.

The chain links TRBV7-2 to TRBJ1-2; D may be TRBD1 (6 bases). The CDR3 loop spans 15 amino acids. The ends were cut back, 1 base at V and 6 bases at J, with 15 bases in the middle. Germline V gives CDR1 SGHTA, CDR2 FQGNSA. The CDR3 sequence: CASSLVVEAGDGYTF. The CDR3 DNA reads TGTGCCAGCAGCTTAGTAGTTGAGGCAGGGGATGGCTACACCTTC.

The chain recombines TRBV20-1 with TRBJ1-4; weak D call: TRBD1 (6 bases). The V end lost 6 bases, the J end lost 3 bases, and 14 bases lay between the germline ends. The CDR3 extends over 14 amino acids. CDR1 is DFQATT and CDR2 is SNEGSKA in the germline V gene (reference sequence). CDR3 amino acids: CSAPRAGANEKLFF. The CDR3 coding sequence is TGCAGTGCACCCCGTGCAGGGGCTAATGAAAAACTGTTTTTT.

The V and J genes are TRBV20-1 and TRBJ2-5; D unresolved. The V end lost 6 bases, the J end lost 3 bases, and 8 bases lay between the germline ends. The CDR3 is made up of 11 amino acids. Germline CDR1 reads DFQATT; CDR2 reads SNEGSKA (reference sequence). This chain's CDR3 is CSAPREETQYF. CDR3 DNA: TGCAGTGCCCCCAGAGAAGAGACCCAGTACTTC.

The gene calls are TRBV27 and TRBJ2-3; 12 bases match TRBD2. The germline CDR1 and CDR2 sequences are MNHEY and SMNVEV (reference sequence). The CDR3 spans 15 residues. The J segment lost 2 bases and the V segment lost 9 bases, leaving 6 bases of the junction unmatched. The CDR3 coding sequence is TGTGCCAGTCGACTAGCGGGAGTTCACACAGATACGCAGTATTTT. As protein: CASRLAGVHTDTQYF.

The gene calls are TRBV3-1 and TRBJ2-1; 10 bases align to TRBD2. The CDR3 length is 15 residues. The trim removed 5 bases at V and 9 bases at J, leaving 10 bases unmatched. The V gene's germline CDR1 is LGHDT and CDR2 YNNKEL (reference sequence). The CDR3 reads CASSYRLAGTSEQFF. For the CDR3, the DNA is TGTGCCAGCAGCTACCGACTAGCGGGTACATCTGAGCAGTTCTTC.

The gene calls are TRBV7-8 and TRBJ2-5; D is unresolved. CDR1 and CDR2 (germline): SGHVS, FQNEAQ. The CDR3 runs 13 residues. V lost 5 bases, J lost 12 bases, and 19 bases lay in between. The CDR3 loop reads CASSDHGRASEYF. Written as DNA, the CDR3 is TGTGCCAGCAGCGACCATGGGCGCGCCAGTGAGTACTTC.

The chain combines TRBV18 with TRBJ1-2, with D tentatively TRBD1 (5 bases). Germline V gene data show CDR1 as KGHSH and CDR2 as LQKENI. The CDR3 contains 15 residues. The V end lost 3 bases, the J end lost 4 bases, and 15 bases lay between the germline ends. The CDR3 DNA reads TGTGCCAGCTCACCTAGCAACACAAGGGGCTATGGCTACACCTTC. Translation gives CASSPSNTRGYGYTF.

The rearrangement uses TRBV9 and TRBJ2-3; 13 nucleotides agree with TRBD2. The CDR3 has 18 residues. Looked up from germline, CDR1 is SGDLS and CDR2 is YYNGEE. The V and J ends lost 2 bases and 5 bases, in that order; junction bases with no gene match: 11. This CDR3 reads CASSVDARLAGGGDTQYF. The CDR3 nucleotides read TGTGCCAGCAGCGTGGACGCCCGACTAGCGGGAGGAGGAGATACGCAGTATTTT.

The chain joins TRBV5-1 to TRBJ2-1, with 11 positions matching TRBD2. This CDR3 has 14 residues. With 8 bases clipped from V and 7 bases from J, the junction kept 8 bases outside the gene matches. In germline, CDR1 is SGHRS, CDR2 YFSETQ. Here the CDR3 reads CARILAGVMNEQFF. The CDR3 coding sequence is TGCGCCAGGATACTAGCGGGAGTGATGAATGAGCAGTTCTTC. Variable domain in full (rest from reference TRBV5-1 and TRBJ2-1): KAGVTQTPRYLIKTRGQQVTLSCSPISGHRSVSWYQQTPGQGLQFLFEYFSETQRNKGNFPGRFSGRQFSNSRSEMNVSTLELGDSALYLCARILAGVMNEQFFGPGTRLTVL.

DNA for the CDR3: TGTGCCAGCAGTTTAGCCAGGGGGCTTGAGCAGTTCTTC. It encodes CASSLARGLEQFF. The chain employs TRBV12-3 or TRBV12-4 and TRBJ2-1; TRBD1 agrees at 8 bases. Trimming took 0 bases from V and 9 from J; bases not matched to a gene: 1. The CDR3 contains 13 residues.

This chain joins TRBV29-1 and TRBJ2-3; 7 bases map to TRBD2. The length of the CDR3 is 14 residues. Trimming at V came to 6 bases and at J to 2 bases, leaving 8 bases not matched to a gene. From germline, CDR1 is SQVTM and CDR2 ANQGSEA. CDR3 protein: CSVAALAVTDTQYF. Here the CDR3 DNA reads TGCAGCGTGGCAGCGCTAGCGGTCACAGATACGCAGTATTTT.

V usage is TRBV20-1 and J usage is TRBJ2-7; 14 bases match TRBD2. With 6 bases clipped from V and 2 bases from J, the junction kept 12 bases outside the gene matches. This CDR3 contains 17 residues. CDR1 and CDR2 from the germline V gene are DFQATT and SNEGSKA (reference sequence). Written as DNA, the CDR3 is TGCAGTGCAACCGGGACTAGCGGGAGTCGGTCCGCCTACGAGCAGTACTTC. It is translated as CSATGTSGSRSAYEQYF.

The chain joins TRBV5-1 to TRBJ2-3, with a possible D match to TRBD2 (6 bases). V was trimmed by 3 bases and J by 4 bases, leaving 24 bases between them. CDR3 length equals 18 residues. The germline gives CDR1 SGHRS, CDR2 YFSETQ. The chain's CDR3 is CASSSDVLLGRHSDTQYF. The CDR3 DNA follows: TGCGCCAGCAGCTCCGATGTTTTGTTGGGGAGGCATTCAGATACGCAGTATTTT.

As DNA, the CDR3 is TGTGCCAGCAGCTTAGCGGGGGTTAGCACAGATACGCAGTATTTT. This codes for CASSLAGVSTDTQYF. This rearrangement joins TRBV7-2 to TRBJ2-3; D is tentatively TRBD1 or TRBD2 (5 bases each). The CDR3 totals 15 residues. The V and J ends lost 0 bases and 0 bases respectively, with 7 bases between them. Per the germline V gene, CDR1 is SGHTA and CDR2 is FQGNSA.

The chain carries TRBV29-1 and TRBJ2-5, with 9 bases lining up with TRBD2. V trimming: 5 bases; J trimming: 5 bases; junction bases outside the gene matches: 9. Germline assignment: CDR1 SQVTM and CDR2 ANQGSEA. The CDR3 runs 14 residues. CDR3 nucleotide sequence: TGCAGCGTTATGACAGCGGGAGGCTTTGAGACCCAGTACTTC. Protein product: CSVMTAGGFETQYF.

The CDR3: CSAGGEGWSDTQYF. CDR3 coding DNA: TGCAGTGCTGGGGGGGAGGGTTGGTCAGATACGCAGTATTTT. The chain employs TRBV20-1 and TRBJ2-3; 7 nucleotides match TRBD2. Germline V CDR1 and CDR2: DFQATT, SNEGSKA (reference sequence). The CDR3 consists of 14 residues. J gave up 4 bases and V 5 bases, and 9 bases lay outside the gene matches.